This T cell receptor (beta chain) stems from a study of Graves' ophthalmopathy and Graves' hyperthyroidism. Notes on the study in general: In separating ophthalmopathy from stable hyperthyroidism, a 13-signature model achieved 85% to 90% sensitivity and nearly 84% specificity.

Clinical symptoms and serum thyroxine were used for diagnosis; TRAb, thyroid ultrasound and orbital computed tomography were also relied on. In germline, CDR1 is LGHNA, CDR2 YSLEER. The CDR3 runs to 16 residues. Regarding this clonotype: What it binds is not known. Just one base apart from a much larger clone, this may be a read error.

Scientists amplified the TCR beta CDR3 regions from RNA transcripts. RT-PCR with HTBI primers came first, then second-round multiplex PCR. TCRdb independently ran MiXCR on the multiplex PCR reads; one entry per CDR3 protein. The sample consists of hundreds of thousands of distinct CDR3 sequences, about two fifths of them appearing once. The gene calls are TRBV4-3 and TRBJ1-1, with D perhaps matching TRBD1 (6 bases). The clonotype originates from an adult man with Graves' ophthalmopathy. Sequenced sample: peripheral blood. Written as DNA, the CDR3 is TGCGCCAGCAGCCAAGATAGGGGGGCGGGGAACACTGAAGCTCTCTTT. Protein product: CASSQDRGAGNTEALF.